This TCR beta chain is from a study of T cells in Graves' hyperthyroidism and ophthalmopathy. In making diagnoses, clinical symptoms, serum thyroxine and TRAb, thyroid ultrasound and orbital computed tomography were all used. Trimming shortened V by 4 bases and J by 6 bases, and 18 bases separated the two germline ends. The germline V gene has CDR1 SEHNR and CDR2 FQNEAQ (reference sequence). The CDR3 covers 15 residues. RNA transcripts gave rise to amplified TCR beta CDR3 regions. When the TCR CDR3 underwent first-round RT-PCR, the HTBI primer set was used. MiXCR, run by TCRdb on the multiplex PCR reads, gives a single entry per CDR3 protein. This table holds about 660,000 distinct CDR3 sequences, 45% found once. In this sample, this clonotype turned up many times.

Specimen: peripheral blood or thyroid tissue (not recorded which). The V and J genes are TRBV7-9 and TRBJ1-2; no clear D gene. The TCR was taken from an adult man with Graves' disease, either hyperthyroidism or ophthalmopathy (not recorded which). Written as DNA, the CDR3 is TGTGCCAGCAGCTCCCACACGGGGTTGGTCGATGGCTACACCTTC. Its protein is CASSSHTGLVDGYTF.